One TCR beta chain is described in this entry. CDR3 length: 15 amino acids. Germline values: CDR1 LNHDA, CDR2 SQIVND (reference sequence). V was clipped by 8 bases and J by 2 bases, with 15 bases between them. These data originate in a study of blood T cell repertoires in COVID-19. Study context: T cells, B-cell-depleted T cells, or PBMCs provided the cDNA or gDNA that served as material.

Original data processing: Reference gene primers were amplified, and this amplification served to estimate nucleated cell counts. This table comes from immunoSEQ multiplex PCR, and its TCRdb copy is limited to in-frame clones, with some not included. Clone size and V and J calls were adopted from that table, with D and trimming inferred from the DNA. Of around 250,000 clones listed, roughly nine tenths are singletons. The gene calls are TRBV19 and TRBJ1-4; no firm D call. The sample was PBMCs or T cells enriched from blood (not recorded which). This TCR came from a human donor in a cohort exposed to, infected with or recovered from COVID-19 (not recorded which). The donor label of this sample is uncertain. This chain's CDR3 is CASRSGRGTNEKLFF. The CDR3 DNA follows: TGTGCCAGTCGTTCTGGGCGTGGCACTAATGAAAAACTGTTTTTT.